Listed below are T cell receptor beta chains from one sample, sequenced in a study of cytomegalovirus exposure and HLA in healthy donors. Generated by immunoSEQ multiplex PCR, the TCRdb table keeps only in-frame clones and is missing some. The repertoire holds some 71,000 clones, about 94% seen once, with approximately 1% in the top ten. Sequencing was performed on PBMCs. These receptors were taken from a young woman in good health and CMV-seronegative. Both conserved end residues are part of each CDR3. The order of the fields is clone size, D gene, J gene, V gene, CDR3 protein, CDR3 DNA. The D gene is left open where the match is weak. Clone size is stated in some rows and not others, as once, few, many or a class when expanded.

size: -
D: TRBD1
J: TRBJ2-7
V: TRBV19
CDR3: CASTPGTGTYEQYF
DNA: TGTGCCAGTACCCCCGGGACAGGGACCTACGAGCAGTACTTC

size: -
D: TRBD1
J: TRBJ2-7
V: TRBV27
CDR3: CASSLSGTGTYEQYF
DNA: TGTGCCAGCAGTTTATCTGGGACAGGGACCTACGAGCAGTACTTC

size: -
D: -
J: TRBJ2-7
V: TRBV6-5
CDR3: CASSVRTEVKQYF
DNA: TGTGCCAGCAGTGTTAGGACAGAAGTGAAGCAGTACTTC

size: -
D: TRBD1
J: TRBJ2-2
V: TRBV25-1
CDR3: CASSGPLTGGNPGELFF
DNA: TGTGCCAGCAGCGGGCCTTTGACAGGGGGCAATCCCGGGGAGCTGTTTTTT

size: -
D: TRBD1
J: TRBJ2-7
V: TRBV7-2
CDR3: CASRQGRTYEQYF
DNA: TGTGCCAGCAGACAGGGGCGGACCTACGAGCAGTACTTC

size: -
D: TRBD2
J: TRBJ2-7
V: TRBV6-6
CDR3: CASSLLAGASYEQYF
DNA: TGTGCCAGCAGTTTACTAGCGGGAGCTTCCTACGAGCAGTACTTC

size: -
D: -
J: TRBJ2-1
V: TRBV1
CDR3: CTSSQSRDSRRIEQFF
DNA: TGCACCAGCAGCCAATCCCGGGACTCGCGCAGGATTGAGCAGTTCTTC

size: -
D: TRBD1
J: TRBJ1-1
V: TRBV11-2
CDR3: CASSLNRQGARGTEAFF
DNA: TGTGCCAGCAGCCTGAACCGACAGGGGGCGCGCGGGACTGAAGCTTTCTTT

size: -
D: -
J: TRBJ1-3
V: TRBV18
CDR3: CASSRIPLLGGNTIYF
DNA: TGTGCCAGCTCACGTATACCTCTACTGGGCGGAAACACCATATATTTT

size: -
D: TRBD2
J: TRBJ2-7
V: TRBV19
CDR3: CASSRLAVYEQYF
DNA: TGTGCCAGTAGTAGACTAGCGGTGTACGAGCAGTACTTC

size: -
D: -
J: TRBJ1-2
V: TRBV2
CDR3: CASTPGGGGVVSPTYGYTF
DNA: TGTGCCAGCACCCCGGGTGGTGGGGGCGTCGTTTCCCCGACCTATGGCTACACCTTC

size: -
D: -
J: TRBJ1-2
V: TRBV6-5
CDR3: CASTGSGNYGYTF
DNA: TGTGCCAGCACGGGGAGTGGGAACTATGGCTACACCTTC

size: -
D: -
J: TRBJ2-3
V: TRBV27
CDR3: CASRATDTQYF
DNA: TGTGCCAGCCGAGCCACAGATACGCAGTATTTT

size: -
D: -
J: TRBJ2-3
V: TRBV12-2
CDR3: CASRLVSVGTDTQYF
DNA: TGTGCAAGTCGCTTAGTATCAGTCGGCACAGATACGCAGTATTTT

size: -
D: TRBD2
J: TRBJ2-7
V: TRBV6-6
CDR3: CASSYLSGKGDEQYF
DNA: TGTGCCAGCAGTTACCTCAGCGGGAAAGGGGACGAGCAGTACTTC

size: once
D: TRBD1
J: TRBJ2-2
V: TRBV28
CDR3: CASSLQTGGRVNTGELFF
DNA: TGTGCCAGCAGTTTACAGACAGGGGGTAGGGTAAACACCGGGGAGCTGTTTTTT

size: -
D: -
J: TRBJ1-2
V: TRBV11-2
CDR3: CASSLPLRQAYGYTF
DNA: TGTGCCAGCAGCTTACCTCTCCGACAGGCCTATGGCTACACCTTC

size: -
D: TRBD1
J: TRBJ1-1
V: TRBV19
CDR3: CASSITGTGNTEAFF
DNA: TGTGCCAGTAGTATAACCGGGACAGGGAACACTGAAGCTTTCTTT

size: -
D: TRBD2
J: TRBJ2-3
V: TRBV5-6
CDR3: CASSQPGLGLDTQYF
DNA: TGTGCCAGCAGCCAACCGGGACTAGGGTTAGATACGCAGTATTTT

size: -
D: TRBD1
J: TRBJ1-5
V: TRBV5-3
CDR3: CARSRDRGNQPQHF
DNA: TGTGCCAGAAGCCGGGACAGGGGCAATCAGCCCCAGCATTTT

size: -
D: TRBD1
J: TRBJ1-5
V: TRBV4-1
CDR3: CASSQEGQDSNQPQHF
DNA: TGCGCCAGCAGCCAAGAGGGACAGGATAGCAATCAGCCCCAGCATTTT

size: once
D: TRBD2
J: TRBJ2-7
V: TRBV9
CDR3: CASSVSGSADEQYF
DNA: TGTGCCAGCAGCGTCAGCGGGAGCGCCGACGAGCAGTACTTC

size: -
D: TRBD2
J: TRBJ2-3
V: TRBV7-9
CDR3: CASSLAGGSTDTQYF
DNA: TGTGCCAGCAGCTTGGCGGGGGGGAGCACAGATACGCAGTATTTT

size: -
D: TRBD2
J: TRBJ2-7
V: TRBV14
CDR3: CASSQVSGGSYEQYF
DNA: TGTGCCAGCAGCCAAGTTTCGGGAGGGTCCTACGAGCAGTACTTC

size: once
D: TRBD1
J: TRBJ1-2
V: TRBV6-5
CDR3: CASSPPTGAGYTF
DNA: TGTGCCAGCAGCCCCCCCACAGGGGCTGGCTACACCTTC

size: -
D: TRBD2
J: TRBJ2-7
V: TRBV27
CDR3: CASSFQGGNEQYF
DNA: TGTGCCAGCAGTTTTCAGGGAGGGAACGAGCAGTACTTC

size: -
D: -
J: TRBJ2-7
V: TRBV19
CDR3: CASSMSGVASYEQYF
DNA: TGTGCCAGTAGTATGTCGGGGGTTGCGTCCTACGAGCAGTACTTC

size: -
D: -
J: TRBJ2-7
V: TRBV5-1
CDR3: CASSLRGDYEQYF
DNA: TGCGCCAGCAGCTTACGGGGTGATTACGAGCAGTACTTC

size: -
D: TRBD1
J: TRBJ2-7
V: TRBV14
CDR3: CASSQTGQGPSYEQYF
DNA: TGTGCCAGCAGCCAGACAGGACAGGGACCTTCCTACGAGCAGTACTTC

size: -
D: -
J: TRBJ1-3
V: TRBV10-3
CDR3: CAISPAGNTIYF
DNA: TGTGCCATCAGCCCGGCTGGAAACACCATATATTTT

size: -
D: TRBD1
J: TRBJ1-6
V: TRBV2
CDR3: CASSEVGDRGSPLHF
DNA: TGTGCCAGCAGTGAAGTAGGGGACAGGGGCTCACCCCTCCACTTT

size: -
D: -
J: TRBJ2-1
V: TRBV16
CDR3: CASSQLNNEQFF
DNA: TGTGCCAGCAGCCAATTAAACAATGAGCAGTTCTTC

size: -
D: -
J: TRBJ2-3
V: TRBV5-6
CDR3: CASSLILSATTTDTQYF
DNA: TGTGCCAGCAGCTTGATCCTTTCCGCGACTACCACAGATACGCAGTATTTT

size: -
D: TRBD2
J: TRBJ2-1
V: TRBV29-1
CDR3: CSVDLAGVGNEQFF
DNA: TGCAGCGTTGATCTGGCGGGAGTCGGCAATGAGCAGTTCTTC

size: -
D: TRBD2
J: TRBJ2-1
V: TRBV7-9
CDR3: CASSFPGTTDNEQFF
DNA: TGTGCCAGCAGCTTCCCCGGGACTACAGACAATGAGCAGTTCTTC

size: once
D: TRBD1
J: TRBJ2-2
V: TRBV5-4
CDR3: CASSPGGVNPGELFF
DNA: TGTGCCAGCAGCCCAGGGGGCGTGAATCCCGGGGAGCTGTTTTTT

size: -
D: TRBD2
J: TRBJ2-7
V: TRBV6-5
CDR3: CASRPGLTRYEQYF
DNA: TGTGCCAGCAGGCCGGGACTAACGCGTTACGAGCAGTACTTC

size: once
D: -
J: TRBJ1-1
V: TRBV7-3
CDR3: CASSLTSRANTEAFF
DNA: TGTGCCAGCAGCTTAACGTCCAGGGCCAACACTGAAGCTTTCTTT

size: -
D: TRBD1
J: TRBJ2-7
V: TRBV29-1
CDR3: CSVTGGLAYEQYF
DNA: TGCAGCGTGACAGGGGGTTTAGCCTACGAGCAGTACTTC

size: -
D: TRBD2
J: TRBJ2-2
V: TRBV4-3
CDR3: CASSQDRGLEAGELFF
DNA: TGCGCCAGCAGCCAAGATCGGGGACTAGAGGCCGGGGAGCTGTTTTTT

size: -
D: TRBD1
J: TRBJ1-5
V: TRBV7-2
CDR3: CASSSDRIRNQPQHF
DNA: TGTGCCAGCAGCTCGGACAGGATCCGCAATCAGCCCCAGCATTTT

size: once
D: -
J: TRBJ2-5
V: TRBV4-1
CDR3: CASSQGSAGTTQETQYF
DNA: TGCGCCAGCAGCCAAGGTTCGGCGGGAACGACCCAAGAGACCCAGTACTTC

size: -
D: TRBD2
J: TRBJ2-1
V: TRBV6-4
CDR3: CASMEVAGGGGYNEQFF
DNA: TGTGCCAGCATGGAGGTAGCGGGGGGCGGAGGCTACAATGAGCAGTTCTTC

size: -
D: TRBD2
J: TRBJ2-1
V: TRBV19
CDR3: CASSSGLAGNEQFF
DNA: TGTGCCAGTAGTTCGGGACTAGCGGGGAATGAGCAGTTCTTC

size: -
D: TRBD2
J: TRBJ2-3
V: TRBV6-5
CDR3: CASRDRGGGTDTQYF
DNA: TGTGCCAGCAGGGACCGGGGGGGCGGGACAGATACGCAGTATTTT

size: medium-sized
D: TRBD2
J: TRBJ2-1
V: TRBV6-4
CDR3: CASSVSAGGNNEQFF
DNA: TGTGCCAGCAGTGTGTCAGCGGGGGGCAACAATGAGCAGTTCTTC

size: -
D: -
J: TRBJ2-5
V: TRBV9
CDR3: CASSVVASELTTQYF
DNA: TGTGCCAGCAGCGTAGTGGCTAGCGAACTTACGACCCAGTACTTC

size: -
D: -
J: TRBJ1-2
V: TRBV4-3
CDR3: CASSQAGVYGYTF
DNA: TGCGCCAGCAGCCAGGCAGGGGTCTATGGCTACACCTTC

size: -
D: TRBD1
J: TRBJ1-1
V: TRBV18
CDR3: CASSRQGPNTEAFF
DNA: TGTGCCAGCTCCCGACAGGGACCGAACACTGAAGCTTTCTTT

size: -
D: -
J: TRBJ1-2
V: TRBV30
CDR3: CAWSGDRSYYGYTF
DNA: TGTGCCTGGAGTGGAGACAGGTCGTACTATGGCTACACCTTC

size: -
D: TRBD1
J: TRBJ1-2
V: TRBV30
CDR3: CAWRTAQGAHYGYTF
DNA: TGTGCCTGGAGGACGGCACAGGGGGCCCACTATGGCTACACCTTC

size: -
D: TRBD1
J: TRBJ2-7
V: TRBV6-1
CDR3: CASSFQGDSSYEQYF
DNA: TGTGCCAGCAGTTTTCAAGGGGACAGCTCCTACGAGCAGTACTTC

size: -
D: -
J: TRBJ2-1
V: TRBV4-1
CDR3: CASSSRGGGAYNEQFF
DNA: TGCGCCAGCAGTTCAAGGGGAGGGGGGGCTTACAATGAGCAGTTCTTC

size: -
D: -
J: TRBJ2-3
V: TRBV28
CDR3: CASSLTKTGYTQYF
DNA: TGTGCCAGCAGTTTAACGAAGACCGGGTATACGCAGTATTTT